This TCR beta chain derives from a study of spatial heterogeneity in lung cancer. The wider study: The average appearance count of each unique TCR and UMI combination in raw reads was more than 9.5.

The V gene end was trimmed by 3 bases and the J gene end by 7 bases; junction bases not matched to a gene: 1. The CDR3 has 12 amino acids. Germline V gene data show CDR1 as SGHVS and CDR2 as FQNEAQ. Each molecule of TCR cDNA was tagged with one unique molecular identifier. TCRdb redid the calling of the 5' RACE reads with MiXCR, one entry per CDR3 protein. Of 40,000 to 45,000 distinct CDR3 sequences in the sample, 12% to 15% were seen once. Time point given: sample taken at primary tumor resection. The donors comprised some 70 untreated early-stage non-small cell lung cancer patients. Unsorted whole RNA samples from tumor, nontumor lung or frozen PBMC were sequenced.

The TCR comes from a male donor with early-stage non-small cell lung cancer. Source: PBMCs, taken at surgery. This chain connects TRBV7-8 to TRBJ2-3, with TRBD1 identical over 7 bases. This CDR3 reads CASSLDRNTQYF. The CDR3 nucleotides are TGTGCCAGCAGCTTGGACAGGAATACGCAGTATTTT.